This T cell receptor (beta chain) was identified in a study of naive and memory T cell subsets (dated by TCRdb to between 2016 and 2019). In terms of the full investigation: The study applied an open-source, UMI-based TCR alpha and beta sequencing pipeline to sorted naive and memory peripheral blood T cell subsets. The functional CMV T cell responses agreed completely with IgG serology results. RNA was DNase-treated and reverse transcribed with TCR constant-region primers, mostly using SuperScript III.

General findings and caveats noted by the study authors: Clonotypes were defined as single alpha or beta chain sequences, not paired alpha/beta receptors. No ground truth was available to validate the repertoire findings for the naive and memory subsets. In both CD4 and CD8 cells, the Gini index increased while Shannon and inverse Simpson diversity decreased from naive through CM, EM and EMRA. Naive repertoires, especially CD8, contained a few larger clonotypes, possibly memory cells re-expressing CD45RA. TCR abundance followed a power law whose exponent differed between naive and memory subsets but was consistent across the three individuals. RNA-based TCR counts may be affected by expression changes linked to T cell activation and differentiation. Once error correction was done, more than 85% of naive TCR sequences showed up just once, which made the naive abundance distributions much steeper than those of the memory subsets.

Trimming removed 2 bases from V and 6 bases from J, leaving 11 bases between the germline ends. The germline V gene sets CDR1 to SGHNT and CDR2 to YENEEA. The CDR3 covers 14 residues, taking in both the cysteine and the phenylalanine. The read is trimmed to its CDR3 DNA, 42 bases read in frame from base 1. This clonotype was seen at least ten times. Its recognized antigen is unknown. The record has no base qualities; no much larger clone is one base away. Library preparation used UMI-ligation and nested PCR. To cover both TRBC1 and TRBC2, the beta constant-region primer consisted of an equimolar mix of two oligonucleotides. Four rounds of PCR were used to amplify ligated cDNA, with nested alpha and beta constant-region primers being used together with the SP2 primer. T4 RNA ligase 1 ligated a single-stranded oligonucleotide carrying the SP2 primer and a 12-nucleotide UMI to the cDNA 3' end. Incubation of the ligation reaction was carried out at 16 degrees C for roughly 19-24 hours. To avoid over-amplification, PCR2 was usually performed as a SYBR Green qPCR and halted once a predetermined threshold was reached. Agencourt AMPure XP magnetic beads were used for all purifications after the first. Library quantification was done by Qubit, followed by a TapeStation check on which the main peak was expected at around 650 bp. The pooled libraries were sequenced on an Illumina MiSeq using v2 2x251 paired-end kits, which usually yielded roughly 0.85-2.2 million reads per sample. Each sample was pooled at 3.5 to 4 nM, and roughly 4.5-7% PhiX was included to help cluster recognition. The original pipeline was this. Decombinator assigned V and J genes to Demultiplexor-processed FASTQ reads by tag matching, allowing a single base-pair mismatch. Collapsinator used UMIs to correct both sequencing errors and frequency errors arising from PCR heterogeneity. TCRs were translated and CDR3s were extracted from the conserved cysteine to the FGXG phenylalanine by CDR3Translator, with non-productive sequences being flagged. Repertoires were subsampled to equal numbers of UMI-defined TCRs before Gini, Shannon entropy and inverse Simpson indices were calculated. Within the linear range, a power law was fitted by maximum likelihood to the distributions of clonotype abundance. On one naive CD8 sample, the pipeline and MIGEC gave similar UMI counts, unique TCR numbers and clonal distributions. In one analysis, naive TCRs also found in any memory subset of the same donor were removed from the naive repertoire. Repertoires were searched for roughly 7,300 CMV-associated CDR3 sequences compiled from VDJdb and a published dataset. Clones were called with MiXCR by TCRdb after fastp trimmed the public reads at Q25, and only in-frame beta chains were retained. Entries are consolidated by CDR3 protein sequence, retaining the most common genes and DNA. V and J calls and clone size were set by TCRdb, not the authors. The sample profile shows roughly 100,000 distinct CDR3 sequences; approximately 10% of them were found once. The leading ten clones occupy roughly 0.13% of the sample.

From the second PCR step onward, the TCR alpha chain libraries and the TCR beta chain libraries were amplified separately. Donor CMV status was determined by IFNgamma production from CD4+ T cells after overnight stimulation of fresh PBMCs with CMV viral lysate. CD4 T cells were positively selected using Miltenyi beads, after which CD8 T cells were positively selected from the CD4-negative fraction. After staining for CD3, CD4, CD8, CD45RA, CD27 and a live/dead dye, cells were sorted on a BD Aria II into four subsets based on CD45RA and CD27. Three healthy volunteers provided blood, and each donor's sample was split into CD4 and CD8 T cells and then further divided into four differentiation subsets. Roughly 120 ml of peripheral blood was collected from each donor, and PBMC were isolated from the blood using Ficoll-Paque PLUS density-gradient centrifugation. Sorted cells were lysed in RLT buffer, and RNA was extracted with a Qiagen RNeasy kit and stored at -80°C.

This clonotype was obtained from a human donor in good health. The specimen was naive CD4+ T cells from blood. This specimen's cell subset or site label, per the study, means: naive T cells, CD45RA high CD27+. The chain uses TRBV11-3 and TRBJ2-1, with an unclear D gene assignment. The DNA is TGTGCCAGCAGCTTAATCCAGTACTCCAATGAGCAGTTCTTC. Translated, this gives CASSLIQYSNEQFF.